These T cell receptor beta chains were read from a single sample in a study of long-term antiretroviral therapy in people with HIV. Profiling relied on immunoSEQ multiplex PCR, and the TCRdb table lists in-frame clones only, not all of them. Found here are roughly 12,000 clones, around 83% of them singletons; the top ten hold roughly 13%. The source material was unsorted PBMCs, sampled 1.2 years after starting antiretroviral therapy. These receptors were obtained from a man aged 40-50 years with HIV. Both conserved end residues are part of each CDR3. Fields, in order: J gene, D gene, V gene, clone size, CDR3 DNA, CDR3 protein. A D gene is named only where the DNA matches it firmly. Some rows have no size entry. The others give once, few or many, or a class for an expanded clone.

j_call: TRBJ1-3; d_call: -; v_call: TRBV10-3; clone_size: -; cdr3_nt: TGTGCCATCGGCATCGGGGGCTCTGGAAACACCATATATTTT; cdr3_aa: CAIGIGGSGNTIYF
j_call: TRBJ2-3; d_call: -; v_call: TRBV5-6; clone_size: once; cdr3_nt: TGTGCCAGCAGCTTGGATCGGATAGCCACAGATACGCAGTATTTT; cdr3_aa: CASSLDRIATDTQYF
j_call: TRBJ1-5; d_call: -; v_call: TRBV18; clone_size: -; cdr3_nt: TGTGCCAGCTGTATAGGTTTCAATCAGCCCCAGCATTTT; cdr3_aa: CASCIGFNQPQHF
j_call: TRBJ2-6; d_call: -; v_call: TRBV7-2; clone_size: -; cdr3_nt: TGTGCCAGCAGCTTAGTCACAGGGACTGGGGCCAACGTCCTGACTTTC; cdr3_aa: CASSLVTGTGANVLTF
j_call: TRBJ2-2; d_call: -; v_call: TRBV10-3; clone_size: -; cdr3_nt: TGTGCCATCAGTGTATCACAGAACACCGGGGAGCTGTTTTTT; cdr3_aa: CAISVSQNTGELFF
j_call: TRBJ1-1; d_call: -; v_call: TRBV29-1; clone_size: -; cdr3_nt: TGCAGCGTTGACGGGACCTCGAACACTGAAGCTTTCTTT; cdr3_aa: CSVDGTSNTEAFF
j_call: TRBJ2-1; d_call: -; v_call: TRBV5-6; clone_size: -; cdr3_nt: TGTGCCAGCAGCTTGGATGAAGGAAACAATGAGCAGTTCTTC; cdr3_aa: CASSLDEGNNEQFF
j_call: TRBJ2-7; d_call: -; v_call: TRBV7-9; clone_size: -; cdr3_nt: TGTGCCAGCAGCTTAGGGGGATATAGCTACGAGCAGTACTTC; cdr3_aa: CASSLGGYSYEQYF
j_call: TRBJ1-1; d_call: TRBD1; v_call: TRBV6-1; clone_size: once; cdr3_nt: TGTGCCAGCAGTGAAGTGCCTCCGGGACAGACAATGAACACTGAAGCTTTCTTT; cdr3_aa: CASSEVPPGQTMNTEAFF
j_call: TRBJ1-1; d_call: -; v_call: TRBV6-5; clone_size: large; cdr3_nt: TGTGCCAGCAGTCTGGACAGCCCAGAGGACACTGAAGCTTTCTTT; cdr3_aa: CASSLDSPEDTEAFF
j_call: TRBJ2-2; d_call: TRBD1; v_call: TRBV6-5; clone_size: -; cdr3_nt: TGTGCCAGCAGCTTCGGACAGGGGAACACCGGGGAGCTGTTTTTT; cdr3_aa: CASSFGQGNTGELFF
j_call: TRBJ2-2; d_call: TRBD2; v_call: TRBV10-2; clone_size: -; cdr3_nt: TGCGCCAGCAGTGATACCGGGGGGGGACCTCCCGGGGAGCTGTTTTTT; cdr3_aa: CASSDTGGGPPGELFF
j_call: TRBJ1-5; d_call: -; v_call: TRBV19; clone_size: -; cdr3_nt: TGTGCCAGTAGTATAGTTGGACACAGCAATCAGCCCCAGCATTTT; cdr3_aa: CASSIVGHSNQPQHF
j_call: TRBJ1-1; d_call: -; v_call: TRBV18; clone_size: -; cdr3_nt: TGTGCCAGCTCACCGCACAGCCACACTGAAGCTTTCTTT; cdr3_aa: CASSPHSHTEAFF
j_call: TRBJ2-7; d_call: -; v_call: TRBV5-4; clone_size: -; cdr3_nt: TGTGCCAGCAGTCTCTTCACCTACGAGCAGTACTTC; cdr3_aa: CASSLFTYEQYF
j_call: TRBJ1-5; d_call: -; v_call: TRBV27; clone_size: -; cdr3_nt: TGTGCCAGCAGAGGGGGGGTCCCTTATAGCAATCAGCCCCAGCATTTT; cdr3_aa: CASRGGVPYSNQPQHF
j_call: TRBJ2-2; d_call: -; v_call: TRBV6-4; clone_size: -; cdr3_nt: TGTGCCAGCAGTGACTTAAAAAGAGGGGACACGGGGGAGCTGTTTTTT; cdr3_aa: CASSDLKRGDTGELFF
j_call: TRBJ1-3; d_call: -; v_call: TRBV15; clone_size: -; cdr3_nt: TGTGCCACCAGCAGAGATGCCGACTTCTCTGGAAACACCATATATTTT; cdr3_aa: CATSRDADFSGNTIYF
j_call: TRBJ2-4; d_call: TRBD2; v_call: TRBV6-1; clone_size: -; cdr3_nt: TGTGCCAGCAGTGAACGTGGCGGGGGGGCGCACATTCAGTACTTC; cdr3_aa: CASSERGGGAHIQYF
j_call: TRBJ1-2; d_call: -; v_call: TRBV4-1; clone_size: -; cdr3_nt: TGCGCCAGCAGCCTCTCCCCCGACTATGGCTACACCTTC; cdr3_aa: CASSLSPDYGYTF
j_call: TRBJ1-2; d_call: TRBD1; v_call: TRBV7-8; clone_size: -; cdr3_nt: TGTGCCAGCAGCTTAGCTTCTAACAGGGGGAAAGACTATGGCTACACCTTC; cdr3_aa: CASSLASNRGKDYGYTF
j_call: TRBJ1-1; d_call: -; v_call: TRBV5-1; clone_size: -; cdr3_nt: TGCGCCAGCAGCTTGACGGGCCTCCAGAGAACTGAAGCTTTCTTT; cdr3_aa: CASSLTGLQRTEAFF
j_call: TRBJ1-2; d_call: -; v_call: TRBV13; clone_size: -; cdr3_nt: TGTGCCAGCAGCCTCGGGAGTAACTATGGCTACACCTTC; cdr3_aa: CASSLGSNYGYTF
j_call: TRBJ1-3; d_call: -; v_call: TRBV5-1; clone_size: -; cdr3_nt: TGCGCCAGCAGCTTGGACGGAAACACCATATATTTT; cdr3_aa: CASSLDGNTIYF
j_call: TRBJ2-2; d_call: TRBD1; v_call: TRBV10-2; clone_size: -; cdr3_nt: TGCGCCAGCAGTGATAATGTGGGACAGCCGAACACCGGGGAGCTGTTTTTT; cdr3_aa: CASSDNVGQPNTGELFF
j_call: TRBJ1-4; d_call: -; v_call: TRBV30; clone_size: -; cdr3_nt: TGTGCCTGGAGTGAGTCCCAAGGAGGTGGAGAAAAACTGTTTTTT; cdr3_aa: CAWSESQGGGEKLFF
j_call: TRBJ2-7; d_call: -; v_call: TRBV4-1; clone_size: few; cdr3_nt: TGCGCCAGCAGCCAAGATGGTGGGGGGCAATACGGCGAGCAGTACTTC; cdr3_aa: CASSQDGGGQYGEQYF
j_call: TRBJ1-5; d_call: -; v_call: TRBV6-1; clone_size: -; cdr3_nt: TGTGCCAGCAGTGAATACCGAAATCAGCCCCAGCATTTT; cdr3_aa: CASSEYRNQPQHF
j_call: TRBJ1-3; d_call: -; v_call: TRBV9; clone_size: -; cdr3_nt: TGTGCCAGCGTCCAACAGGGCAACACCATATATTTT; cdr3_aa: CASVQQGNTIYF
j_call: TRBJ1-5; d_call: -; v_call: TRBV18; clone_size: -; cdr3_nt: TGTGCCAGCTCAGATCTTAATCAGCCCCAGCATTTT; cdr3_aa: CASSDLNQPQHF
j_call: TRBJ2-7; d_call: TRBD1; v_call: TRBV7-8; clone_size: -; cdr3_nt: TGTGCCAGCAGCTTACCGTCAGGGGGAATCAACGAGCAGTACTTC; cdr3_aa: CASSLPSGGINEQYF
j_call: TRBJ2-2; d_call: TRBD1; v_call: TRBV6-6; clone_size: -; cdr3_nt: TGTGCCAGCAGTTGGACAGGGAACACCGGGGAGCTGTTTTTT; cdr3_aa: CASSWTGNTGELFF
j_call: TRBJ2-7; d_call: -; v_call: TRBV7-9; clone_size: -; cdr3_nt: TGTGCCAGCAGCCCAAAGGGATTTGACTTATCCTACGAGCAGTACTTC; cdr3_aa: CASSPKGFDLSYEQYF
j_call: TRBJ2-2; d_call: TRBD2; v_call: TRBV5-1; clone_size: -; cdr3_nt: TGCGCCAGCAGCTTGGCCAGCGGGGGGGCCGGGGAGCTGTTTTTT; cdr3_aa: CASSLASGGAGELFF
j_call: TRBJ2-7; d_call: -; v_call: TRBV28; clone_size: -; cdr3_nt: TGTGCCAGCAGTTTTGGAAGATCTGGGCACGACGAGCAGTACTTC; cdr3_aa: CASSFGRSGHDEQYF
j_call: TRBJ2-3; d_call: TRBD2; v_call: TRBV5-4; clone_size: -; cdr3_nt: TGTGCCAGCAGCACCGGACTAGCGGGGGGCACAGATACGCAGTATTTT; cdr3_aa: CASSTGLAGGTDTQYF
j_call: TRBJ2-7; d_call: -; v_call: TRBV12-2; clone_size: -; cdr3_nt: TGTGCAAGTCGCTTAGCGCTCGGGACTAGCGGGGGACGGGCCTACGAGCAGTACTTC; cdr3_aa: CASRLALGTSGGRAYEQYF
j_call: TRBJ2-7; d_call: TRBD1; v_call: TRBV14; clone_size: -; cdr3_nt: TGTGCCAGCACCCCCGGGACAGGGGTCTACGAGCAGTACTTC; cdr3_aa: CASTPGTGVYEQYF
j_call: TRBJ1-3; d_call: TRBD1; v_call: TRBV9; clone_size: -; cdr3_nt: TGTGCCAGCAGCGCCCGACAGGGTGACGGCATATATTTT; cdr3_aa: CASSARQGDGIYF
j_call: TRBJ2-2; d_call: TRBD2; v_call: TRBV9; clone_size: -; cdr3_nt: TGTGCCAGCAGCGGACTGACTAGCGGGGGGGACCCGAACACCGGGGAGCTGTTTTTT; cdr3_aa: CASSGLTSGGDPNTGELFF
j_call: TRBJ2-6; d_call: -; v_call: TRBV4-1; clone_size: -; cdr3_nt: TGCGCCAGCAGCAGTAAGACTAAACCACAAAGTCGGGCCAACGTCCTGACTTTC; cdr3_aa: CASSSKTKPQSRANVLTF
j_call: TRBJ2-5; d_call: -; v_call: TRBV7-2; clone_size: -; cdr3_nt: TGTGCCAGCAGCCCTAAAGAGACCCAGTACTTC; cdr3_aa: CASSPKETQYF
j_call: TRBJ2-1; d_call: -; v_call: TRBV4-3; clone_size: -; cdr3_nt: TGCGCCAGCAGCCAAGATTCGGTTTTCAATGAGCAGTTCTTC; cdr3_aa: CASSQDSVFNEQFF
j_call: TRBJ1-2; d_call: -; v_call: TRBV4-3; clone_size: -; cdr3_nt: TGCGCCAGCAGCCAAGCCCCTTTCAGCGGGGAAGTAAACTATGGCTACACCTTC; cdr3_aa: CASSQAPFSGEVNYGYTF
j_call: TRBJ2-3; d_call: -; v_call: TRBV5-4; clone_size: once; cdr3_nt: TGTGCCAGCAGCCCCGGTGACTACGATACGCAGTATTTT; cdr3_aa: CASSPGDYDTQYF
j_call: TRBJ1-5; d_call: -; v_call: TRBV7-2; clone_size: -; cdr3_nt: TGTGCCAGCAGCTTACGGGCAGCCGTTGATAGCAATCAGCCCCAGCATTTT; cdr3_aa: CASSLRAAVDSNQPQHF
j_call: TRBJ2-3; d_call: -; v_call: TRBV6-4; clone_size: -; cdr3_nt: TGTGCCAGCAGTGACAGCCTAGCGAGCACAGATACGCAGTATTTT; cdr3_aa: CASSDSLASTDTQYF
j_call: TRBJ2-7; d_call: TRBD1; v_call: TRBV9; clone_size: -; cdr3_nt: TGTGCCAGCAGCGCCGGGACAGGGGTCTACGAGCAGTACTTC; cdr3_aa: CASSAGTGVYEQYF
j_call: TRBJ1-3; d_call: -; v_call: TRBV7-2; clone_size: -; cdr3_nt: TGTGCCAGCAGCTCCACGGTAGACACTGAGAGAAACACCATATATTTT; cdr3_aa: CASSSTVDTERNTIYF
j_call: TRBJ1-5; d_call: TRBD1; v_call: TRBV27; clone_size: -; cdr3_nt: TGTGCCAGCAGTTCGGGACAGGGTGTACATCAGCCCCAGCATTTT; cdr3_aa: CASSSGQGVHQPQHF
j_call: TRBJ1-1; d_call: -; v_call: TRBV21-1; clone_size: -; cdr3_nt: TGTGCCACCGAATACAGGGTTCAGGGTACTGAAGCTTTCTTT; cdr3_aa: CATEYRVQGTEAFF
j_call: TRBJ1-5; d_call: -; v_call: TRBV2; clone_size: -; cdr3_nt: TGTGCCAGCAGTGAAGAGGGGCGGCAGCCCCAGCATTTT; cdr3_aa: CASSEEGRQPQHF
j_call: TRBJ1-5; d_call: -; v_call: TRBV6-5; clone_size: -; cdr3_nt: TGTGCCAGCAGTTACTCGATCGGACAGCAGAATCAGCCCCAGCATTTT; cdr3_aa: CASSYSIGQQNQPQHF